Listed below are T cell receptor beta chains from one sample, sequenced in a study of cytomegalovirus exposure and HLA in healthy donors. Generated by immunoSEQ multiplex PCR, the TCRdb table keeps only in-frame clones and is missing some. The data contain around 85,000 clones, around 80% of them seen just once; the ten biggest clones take up 6% to 9.5%. The sample consisted of PBMCs. The receptors stem from a man younger than 45 in good health and CMV-seronegative. Both conserved end residues are part of each CDR3. Fields, in order: clone size, V gene, D gene, J gene, CDR3 protein, CDR3 DNA. The D gene is left open where the match is weak. A row's size may be missing; if present it is once, few, many or a size class.

clone_size: .; v_call: TRBV27; d_call: .; j_call: TRBJ2-3; cdr3_aa: CASSLFSDTDTQYF; cdr3_nt: TGTGCCAGCAGTTTATTTTCGGACACGGATACGCAGTATTTT
clone_size: once; v_call: TRBV11-1; d_call: .; j_call: TRBJ2-7; cdr3_aa: CASSPPGGPSEQYF; cdr3_nt: TGTGCCAGCAGCCCCCCGGGCGGGCCGTCCGAGCAGTACTTC
clone_size: .; v_call: TRBV18; d_call: TRBD1; j_call: TRBJ2-1; cdr3_aa: CASSPIVRDRLHNEQFF; cdr3_nt: TGTGCCAGCTCCCCAATTGTCCGGGACAGACTCCACAATGAGCAGTTCTTC
clone_size: .; v_call: TRBV6-6; d_call: TRBD2; j_call: TRBJ2-1; cdr3_aa: CASSLTSAQYNEQFF; cdr3_nt: TGTGCCAGCAGTTTGACTAGCGCTCAATACAATGAGCAGTTCTTC
clone_size: .; v_call: TRBV7-2; d_call: .; j_call: TRBJ1-1; cdr3_aa: CASSLGEVTEAFF; cdr3_nt: TGTGCCAGCAGCTTGGGGGAGGTCACTGAAGCTTTCTTT
clone_size: once; v_call: TRBV4-3; d_call: .; j_call: TRBJ1-4; cdr3_aa: CASSQDYRAGQLFF; cdr3_nt: TGCGCCAGCAGCCAAGACTATAGAGCGGGGCAACTGTTTTTT
clone_size: .; v_call: TRBV29-1; d_call: TRBD1; j_call: TRBJ2-1; cdr3_aa: CSVGTGNGEQFF; cdr3_nt: TGCAGCGTTGGGACAGGGAATGGTGAGCAGTTCTTC
clone_size: .; v_call: TRBV7-2; d_call: TRBD1; j_call: TRBJ1-2; cdr3_aa: CASSLAGTATNYGYTF; cdr3_nt: TGTGCCAGCAGCCTTGCCGGGACAGCAACTAACTATGGCTACACCTTC
clone_size: .; v_call: TRBV6-1; d_call: TRBD1; j_call: TRBJ2-7; cdr3_aa: CASSLRGHEQYF; cdr3_nt: TGTGCCAGCAGTCTCAGGGGGCACGAGCAGTACTTC
clone_size: .; v_call: TRBV19; d_call: .; j_call: TRBJ1-5; cdr3_aa: CASSTQDKTYSNQPQHF; cdr3_nt: TGTGCCAGTAGTACCCAAGACAAGACCTATAGCAATCAGCCCCAGCATTTT
clone_size: .; v_call: TRBV5-1; d_call: .; j_call: TRBJ1-2; cdr3_aa: CASSLGIDRLNYGYTF; cdr3_nt: TGCGCCAGCAGCTTGGGAATAGACAGGTTAAACTATGGCTACACCTTC
clone_size: .; v_call: TRBV7-8; d_call: .; j_call: TRBJ1-2; cdr3_aa: CASSRTENYGYTF; cdr3_nt: TGTGCCAGCTCCCGTACAGAGAACTATGGCTACACCTTC
clone_size: .; v_call: TRBV19; d_call: .; j_call: TRBJ1-5; cdr3_aa: CASSPGNQPQHF; cdr3_nt: TGTGCCAGTAGCCCAGGTAATCAGCCCCAGCATTTT
clone_size: .; v_call: TRBV6-6; d_call: .; j_call: TRBJ1-1; cdr3_aa: CASSPKGEGDTEAFF; cdr3_nt: TGTGCCAGCAGTCCCAAAGGGGAGGGTGACACTGAAGCTTTCTTT
clone_size: .; v_call: TRBV5-4; d_call: .; j_call: TRBJ1-6; cdr3_aa: CASSLAGFHSPLHF; cdr3_nt: TGTGCCAGCAGCTTGGCAGGGTTCCATTCACCCCTCCACTTT
clone_size: .; v_call: TRBV5-4; d_call: .; j_call: TRBJ2-7; cdr3_aa: CASSLAGNSGAEQYF; cdr3_nt: TGTGCCAGCAGCTTGGCCGGCAACTCAGGGGCCGAGCAGTACTTC
clone_size: .; v_call: TRBV10-3; d_call: TRBD2; j_call: TRBJ2-1; cdr3_aa: CAIRLAGGYNEQFF; cdr3_nt: TGTGCCATCAGACTAGCGGGGGGCTACAATGAGCAGTTCTTC
clone_size: few; v_call: TRBV5-1; d_call: .; j_call: TRBJ1-2; cdr3_aa: CASSLDPLTNYGYTF; cdr3_nt: TGCGCCAGCAGCTTGGATCCGTTAACTAACTATGGCTACACCTTC
clone_size: .; v_call: TRBV4-1; d_call: .; j_call: TRBJ2-1; cdr3_aa: CASSQYLAPDNEQFF; cdr3_nt: TGCGCCAGCAGCCAATATCTAGCGCCCGACAATGAGCAGTTCTTC
clone_size: .; v_call: TRBV6-1; d_call: .; j_call: TRBJ1-1; cdr3_aa: CASSTSSYENTEAFF; cdr3_nt: TGTGCCAGCAGTACCTCCAGTTACGAGAACACTGAAGCTTTCTTT
clone_size: once; v_call: TRBV30; d_call: .; j_call: TRBJ1-1; cdr3_aa: CAWSGGGSEAFF; cdr3_nt: TGTGCCTGGAGTGGGGGGGGCTCTGAAGCTTTCTTT
clone_size: .; v_call: TRBV4-2; d_call: TRBD2; j_call: TRBJ2-1; cdr3_aa: CASSQDSGGALEQFF; cdr3_nt: TGTGCCAGCAGCCAAGATAGCGGGGGGGCCCTTGAGCAGTTCTTC
clone_size: .; v_call: TRBV5-1; d_call: .; j_call: TRBJ2-7; cdr3_aa: CASSSGLSRGNEQYF; cdr3_nt: TGCGCCAGCAGCTCCGGGTTGAGCAGGGGAAACGAGCAGTACTTC
clone_size: .; v_call: TRBV25-1; d_call: .; j_call: TRBJ1-4; cdr3_aa: CASSVGLSTNEKLFF; cdr3_nt: TGTGCCAGCAGTGTTGGACTTTCAACTAATGAAAAACTGTTTTTT
clone_size: few; v_call: TRBV28; d_call: TRBD1; j_call: TRBJ2-7; cdr3_aa: CASSGWTGVIEQYF; cdr3_nt: TGTGCCAGCAGTGGATGGACAGGGGTCATCGAGCAGTACTTC
clone_size: .; v_call: TRBV6-6; d_call: .; j_call: TRBJ1-3; cdr3_aa: CASSYRGSSGNTIYF; cdr3_nt: TGTGCCAGCAGTTACAGGGGGAGCTCTGGAAACACCATATATTTT
clone_size: once; v_call: TRBV19; d_call: .; j_call: TRBJ1-1; cdr3_aa: CASSNLRGTEAFF; cdr3_nt: TGTGCCAGTAGCAATCTTAGGGGCACTGAAGCTTTCTTT
clone_size: .; v_call: TRBV18; d_call: .; j_call: TRBJ2-6; cdr3_aa: CASSRGLFSGANVLTF; cdr3_nt: TGTGCCAGCTCACGAGGTCTATTCTCTGGGGCCAACGTCCTGACTTTC
clone_size: .; v_call: TRBV27; d_call: TRBD2; j_call: TRBJ2-1; cdr3_aa: CASSRTSGGLNEQFF; cdr3_nt: TGTGCCAGCAGCCGCACTAGCGGGGGGCTCAATGAGCAGTTCTTC
clone_size: once; v_call: TRBV29-1; d_call: .; j_call: TRBJ2-1; cdr3_aa: CSVEDSRKRTFSYNEQFF; cdr3_nt: TGCAGCGTTGAAGATTCTCGGAAGAGGACTTTCTCCTACAATGAGCAGTTCTTC
clone_size: once; v_call: TRBV18; d_call: TRBD1; j_call: TRBJ1-2; cdr3_aa: CASSPDRSDGHTF; cdr3_nt: TGTGCCAGCTCACCGGACAGGTCCGATGGCCACACCTTC
clone_size: .; v_call: TRBV10-3; d_call: TRBD1; j_call: TRBJ2-7; cdr3_aa: CAIKPGQGLVEQYF; cdr3_nt: TGTGCCATCAAGCCGGGACAGGGCTTGGTGGAGCAGTACTTC
clone_size: .; v_call: TRBV7-2; d_call: TRBD2; j_call: TRBJ2-3; cdr3_aa: CASSFFGGSVDTQYF; cdr3_nt: TGTGCCAGCAGCTTCTTCGGCGGGAGTGTAGATACGCAGTATTTT
clone_size: .; v_call: TRBV9; d_call: TRBD2; j_call: TRBJ2-5; cdr3_aa: CASSVVSGGWETQYF; cdr3_nt: TGTGCCAGCAGCGTAGTATCCGGGGGGTGGGAGACCCAGTACTTC
clone_size: .; v_call: TRBV27; d_call: TRBD1; j_call: TRBJ1-2; cdr3_aa: CASSFLGTGVGGYTF; cdr3_nt: TGTGCCAGCAGTTTTCTGGGGACAGGGGTTGGGGGCTACACCTTC
clone_size: .; v_call: TRBV7-6; d_call: .; j_call: TRBJ2-3; cdr3_aa: CASSLRSGATTDTQYF; cdr3_nt: TGTGCCAGCAGCTTACGTTCGGGAGCTACCACAGATACGCAGTATTTT
clone_size: .; v_call: TRBV18; d_call: .; j_call: TRBJ1-4; cdr3_aa: CASSPPTGGNEKLFF; cdr3_nt: TGTGCCAGCTCACCCCCGACCGGCGGGAATGAAAAACTGTTTTTT
clone_size: few; v_call: TRBV9; d_call: TRBD2; j_call: TRBJ2-1; cdr3_aa: CASSFHPLPGLAGGSSYNEQFF; cdr3_nt: TGTGCCAGCAGCTTCCATCCCCTTCCGGGACTAGCGGGGGGGAGCTCCTACAATGAGCAGTTCTTC
clone_size: .; v_call: TRBV4-3; d_call: TRBD1; j_call: TRBJ1-2; cdr3_aa: CASSQEVTGSGGYTF; cdr3_nt: TGCGCCAGCAGCCAAGAAGTGACAGGGTCTGGGGGCTACACCTTC
clone_size: once; v_call: TRBV7-8; d_call: .; j_call: TRBJ1-2; cdr3_aa: CASSLDDSGLGYTF; cdr3_nt: TGTGCCAGCAGCTTAGATGATTCAGGGCTTGGCTACACCTTC
clone_size: .; v_call: TRBV10-2; d_call: TRBD1; j_call: TRBJ1-3; cdr3_aa: CASSESRDRVSGNTIYF; cdr3_nt: TGCGCCAGCAGTGAGTCGAGGGACAGGGTTTCTGGAAACACCATATATTTT
clone_size: .; v_call: TRBV27; d_call: TRBD1; j_call: TRBJ2-7; cdr3_aa: CASSLTPRQGTYEQYF; cdr3_nt: TGTGCCAGCAGTTTAACCCCGAGACAGGGGACCTACGAGCAGTACTTC